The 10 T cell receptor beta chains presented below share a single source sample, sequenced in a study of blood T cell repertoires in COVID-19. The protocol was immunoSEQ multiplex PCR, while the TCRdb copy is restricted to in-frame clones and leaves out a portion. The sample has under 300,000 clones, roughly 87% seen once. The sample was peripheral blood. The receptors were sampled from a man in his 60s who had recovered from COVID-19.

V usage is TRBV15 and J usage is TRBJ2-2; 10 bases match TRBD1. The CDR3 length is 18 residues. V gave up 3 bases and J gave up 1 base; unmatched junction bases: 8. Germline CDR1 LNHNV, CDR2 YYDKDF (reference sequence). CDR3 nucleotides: TGTGCCACCAGCAGGCCCCCGGGACAGGGGATGAACACCGGGGAGCTGTTTTTT. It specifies CATSRPPGQGMNTGELFF.

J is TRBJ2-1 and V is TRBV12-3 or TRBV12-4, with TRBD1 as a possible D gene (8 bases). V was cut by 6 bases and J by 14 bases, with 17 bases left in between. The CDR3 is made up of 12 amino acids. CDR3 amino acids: CASRKQGGQKFF. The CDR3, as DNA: TGTGCCAGCAGAAAACAGGGGGGGCAAAAGTTCTTC.

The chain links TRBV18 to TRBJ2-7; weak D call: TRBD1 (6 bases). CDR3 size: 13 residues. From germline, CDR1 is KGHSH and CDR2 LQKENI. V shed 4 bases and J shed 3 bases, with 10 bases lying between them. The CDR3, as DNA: TGTGCCAGCTCACGCCGGGACAACTACGAGCAGTACTTC. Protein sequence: CASSRRDNYEQYF. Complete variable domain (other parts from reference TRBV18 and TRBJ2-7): NAGVMQNPRHLVRRRGQEARLRCSPMKGHSHVYWYRQLPEEGLKFMVYLQKENIIDESGMPKERFSAEFPKEGPSILRIQQVVRGDSAAYFCASSRRDNYEQYFGPGTRLTVT.

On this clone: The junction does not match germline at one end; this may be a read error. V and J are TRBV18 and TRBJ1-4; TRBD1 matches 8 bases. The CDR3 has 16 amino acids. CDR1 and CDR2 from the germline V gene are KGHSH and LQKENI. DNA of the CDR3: TGTGCCAGCTCCACTTTATTACAGGGGGACTCTGAAAAGCTGTTTTTT. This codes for CASSTLLQGDSEKLFF.

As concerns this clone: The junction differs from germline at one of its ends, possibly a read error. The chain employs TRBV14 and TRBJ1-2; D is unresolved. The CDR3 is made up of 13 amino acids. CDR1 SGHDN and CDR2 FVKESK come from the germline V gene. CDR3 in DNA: TGTGCCAGCAGTCAAGTACTCAACTATGGCTACACCTTC. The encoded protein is CASSQVLNYGYTF.

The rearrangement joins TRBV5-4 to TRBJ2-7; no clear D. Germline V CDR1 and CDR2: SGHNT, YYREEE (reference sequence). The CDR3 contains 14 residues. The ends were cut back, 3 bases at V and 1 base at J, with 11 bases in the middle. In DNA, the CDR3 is TGTGCCAGCAGCTCCCTGATCGGGTCCTACGAGCAGTACTTC. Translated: CASSSLIGSYEQYF.

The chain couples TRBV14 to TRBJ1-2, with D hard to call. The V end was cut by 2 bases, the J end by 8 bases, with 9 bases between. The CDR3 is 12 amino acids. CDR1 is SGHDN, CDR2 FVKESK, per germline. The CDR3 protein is CASSQSTVGYTF. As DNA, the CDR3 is TGTGCCAGCAGCCAATCAACAGTAGGCTACACCTTC.

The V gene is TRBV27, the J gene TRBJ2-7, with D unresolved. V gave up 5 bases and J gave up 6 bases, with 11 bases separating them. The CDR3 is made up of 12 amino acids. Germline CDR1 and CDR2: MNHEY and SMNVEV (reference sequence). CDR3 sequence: CASSPLGGEQYF. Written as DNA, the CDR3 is TGTGCCAGCAGTCCCCTCGGCGGCGAGCAGTACTTC.

CDR3 nucleotides: TGTGCCAGCAGCCAAGTTCCGAACGGCTACGAGCAGTACTTC. Encoded protein: CASSQVPNGYEQYF. The gene calls are TRBV3-1 (or the pseudogene TRBV3-2) and TRBJ2-7; no definite D call. The CDR3 runs 14 residues. Germline values: CDR1 LGHDT, CDR2 YNNKEL (reference sequence). Between the trimmed V and J ends, which lost 1 base and 3 bases, there was a span of 10 bases.

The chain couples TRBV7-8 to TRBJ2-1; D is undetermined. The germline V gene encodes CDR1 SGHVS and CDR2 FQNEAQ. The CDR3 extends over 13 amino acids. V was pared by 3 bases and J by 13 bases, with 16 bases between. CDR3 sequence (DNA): TGTGCCAGCAGCTTTTTGGCGTCCCGAGGCCAGTTCTTC. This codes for CASSFLASRGQFF.